The rows below give T cell receptor beta chains drawn from one sample of a study of cytomegalovirus exposure and HLA in healthy donors. Here immunoSEQ multiplex PCR was the method, and the copy in TCRdb shows in-frame clones only, minus some. Altogether over 65,000 clones are present, under 80% being singletons, with the ten largest covering 6.5% to 7.5%. Material for sequencing was PBMCs. The origin of the receptors is a woman in her fifties or sixties in good health and CMV-seropositive. The CDR3 runs from the conserved cysteine through the conserved F or W. The D gene is left open where the match is weak. Where a row states a size, it is once, few, many or the class of an expanded clone; other rows omit it.

cdr3_nt,cdr3_aa,clone_size,d_call,j_call,v_call
TGTTCCAGCAGCTCCAGGGCTGGGGCCAACGTCCTGACTTTC,CSSSSRAGANVLTF,.,.,TRBJ2-6,TRBV7-9
TGTGCCAGTAGTATAGTAAACGGGAGAGGAAACACCATATATTTT,CASSIVNGRGNTIYF,.,.,TRBJ1-3,TRBV19
TGCGCCAGCAGCTTGTCGGGGGGGGGTGTCAATGAGCAGTTCTTC,CASSLSGGGVNEQFF,.,TRBD2,TRBJ2-1,TRBV5-1
TGTGCCAGCAGCCCTACCGGGACACTGAACACTGAAGCTTTCTTT,CASSPTGTLNTEAFF,few,.,TRBJ1-1,TRBV5-4
TGTGCCAGCTCACCAGGGACAGCTAACTCTGGGGCCAACGTCCTGACTTTC,CASSPGTANSGANVLTF,.,TRBD1,TRBJ2-6,TRBV18
TGTGCCAGCAGCTTTCCACCCGGGGGGGCAGGGGAGACCCAGTACTTC,CASSFPPGGAGETQYF,.,TRBD2,TRBJ2-5,TRBV5-6
TGCGCCAGCAGCCAACCGGGGACAAGGGACGAGCAGTACTTC,CASSQPGTRDEQYF,.,.,TRBJ2-7,TRBV4-1
TGTGCCAGCAGTTTGGAGCTATACAATGAGCAGTTCTTC,CASSLELYNEQFF,once,.,TRBJ2-1,TRBV6-5
TGTGCCAGTAGTACCGGACAGGGGACAGATACGCAGTATTTT,CASSTGQGTDTQYF,.,TRBD1,TRBJ2-3,TRBV19
TGTGCCAGCAGCCAATCCTCGGTCCATGAGCAGTTCTTC,CASSQSSVHEQFF,.,.,TRBJ2-1,TRBV6-4
TGTGCCAGCAGTCCCGCCGGAGATTCACCCCTCCACTTT,CASSPAGDSPLHF,few,.,TRBJ1-6,TRBV6-5
TGTGCCAGCAGCCAGACCGGGACTAGCGGGGGGGCGGTCACCGGGGAGCTGTTTTTT,CASSQTGTSGGAVTGELFF,.,TRBD2,TRBJ2-2,TRBV9
TGTGCCAGCAGCTTAGCGGGTCCACAGGGTCGCGCTGAAGCTTTCTTT,CASSLAGPQGRAEAFF,.,.,TRBJ1-1,TRBV11-1
TGTGCCAGCAGCTCATACTCCTCTACGGGGGACCCTTACGAGCAGTACTTC,CASSSYSSTGDPYEQYF,once,.,TRBJ2-7,TRBV13
TGTGCCAGCAGTTTATTAGGACTAGCGGACAATGAGCAGTTCTTC,CASSLLGLADNEQFF,.,TRBD2,TRBJ2-1,TRBV27
TGTGCCAGCAGCCAAGCAATAGCGGGGGGGCCGGACACAGATACGCAGTATTTT,CASSQAIAGGPDTDTQYF,few,TRBD2,TRBJ2-3,TRBV4-2
TGTGCCAGCAGCGTAGGGACAGGGGGCCACACAGATACGCAGTATTTT,CASSVGTGGHTDTQYF,.,TRBD1,TRBJ2-3,TRBV9
TGTGCCAGCAGCTATACGACAGTTACGGAAAAACTGTTTTTT,CASSYTTVTEKLFF,.,.,TRBJ1-4,TRBV7-6
TGTGCCAGCTCACCACCGGAAAGGGGGGGAAGCTATGGCTACACCTTC,CASSPPERGGSYGYTF,.,.,TRBJ1-2,TRBV18
TGTGCCAGCGGGGGCGCGAACTACAATGAGCAGTTCTTC,CASGGANYNEQFF,.,.,TRBJ2-1,TRBV28
TGCAGCGTCGACACCTACAATGAGCAGTTCTTC,CSVDTYNEQFF,.,.,TRBJ2-1,TRBV20-1
TGTGCCAGCAGCTTGGGACAGGGGAACTTTTATGGCTACACCTTC,CASSLGQGNFYGYTF,.,TRBD1,TRBJ1-2,TRBV5-5
TGTGCCAGCTGCCACAGCTATAGCAATCAGCCCCAGCATTTT,CASCHSYSNQPQHF,.,.,TRBJ1-5,TRBV6-1
TGTGCCAGCAGTTTAACGAGAACCTCTTCCGGCTACACCTTC,CASSLTRTSSGYTF,.,.,TRBJ1-2,TRBV27
TGTGCCTGGAGTCCTTCCGATCAGCCCCAGCATTTT,CAWSPSDQPQHF,.,.,TRBJ1-5,TRBV30
TGTGCCAGCAGCGTGGACAGAGATAATGAAAAACTGTTTTTT,CASSVDRDNEKLFF,.,.,TRBJ1-4,TRBV9
TGCGCCAGCAGCTTGATGGCGGGGAAGGGTCTTCTAAACCCAGATACGCAGTATTTT,CASSLMAGKGLLNPDTQYF,.,.,TRBJ2-3,TRBV5-1
TGCAGCGTTTCCCGGTTCCAAGAGACCCAGTACTTC,CSVSRFQETQYF,once,.,TRBJ2-5,TRBV29-1
TGTGCCAGCAGCTTGTCCCGGGACAGGGGTCAGTACTTC,CASSLSRDRGQYF,.,TRBD1,TRBJ2-7,TRBV5-5
TGTGCCAGTAGTATAGGGACAGGTGGCGGAGAGACCCAGTACTTC,CASSIGTGGGETQYF,few,TRBD1,TRBJ2-5,TRBV19
TGTGCCAGCAGCCCGGGTCGGGGTTGGGAAAAACTGTTTTTT,CASSPGRGWEKLFF,.,.,TRBJ1-4,TRBV13
TGTGCCAGCAGCTTAGGTAGGGGAAACTATGGCTACACCTTC,CASSLGRGNYGYTF,.,.,TRBJ1-2,TRBV11-2
TGTGCCAGCAGGCCACCTCGGGGTAGGAACACTGAAGCTTTCTTT,CASRPPRGRNTEAFF,few,.,TRBJ1-1,TRBV6-1
TGTGCCAGTAGCATATCGTTCAGGGGGACAGCTAATGAAAAACTGTTTTTT,CASSISFRGTANEKLFF,few,TRBD1,TRBJ1-4,TRBV19
TGTGCCACCAGGCCAGGGACAGAATATTACGAGCAGTACTTC,CATRPGTEYYEQYF,.,TRBD1,TRBJ2-7,TRBV28
TGCGCCAGCAGTCCTGGGGAGAAGGTCCTCCGTCTAGCGGGGGGGCGATACAATGAGCAGTTCTTC,CASSPGEKVLRLAGGRYNEQFF,.,TRBD2,TRBJ2-1,TRBV23-1
TGTGCCAGCAGCCAAATGAGGGAGACCTCCTACAATGAGCAGTTCTTC,CASSQMRETSYNEQFF,few,.,TRBJ2-1,TRBV7-3
TGTGCCAGCAGGAAGGGACTATATGGCTACACCTTC,CASRKGLYGYTF,once,.,TRBJ1-2,TRBV7-9
TGTGCCAGCGGGGGACAGGCTATAAATCAGCCCCAGCATTTT,CASGGQAINQPQHF,.,TRBD1,TRBJ1-5,TRBV6-1
TGTGCCAGCAGCGACCAACAGCGGGACAACTCCTACGAGCAGTACTTC,CASSDQQRDNSYEQYF,.,.,TRBJ2-7,TRBV11-2
TGTGCCAGCAGCCAAGACTGGACTAAAGACAATGAGCAGTTCTTC,CASSQDWTKDNEQFF,few,.,TRBJ2-1,TRBV14
TGCGCCAGCAGTAACCCTTTGTTAGCGGGGGGGCAAGAGACCCAGTACTTC,CASSNPLLAGGQETQYF,.,TRBD2,TRBJ2-5,TRBV5-1
TGTGCCAGCAGTGAAGGGACAGGGGGCTATAGCAATCAGCCCCAGCATTTT,CASSEGTGGYSNQPQHF,.,TRBD1,TRBJ1-5,TRBV2
TGTGCCAGCAGCCTCGGACAGGGGAAAAACATTCAGTACTTC,CASSLGQGKNIQYF,few,TRBD1,TRBJ2-4,TRBV9
TGTGCCAGCAGTAAAAGACTGACCTCTGGAAACACCATATATTTT,CASSKRLTSGNTIYF,.,.,TRBJ1-3,TRBV21-1
TGCGCCAGCGGGGGAGGGGCCCCGAACACCGGGGAGCTGTTTTTT,CASGGGAPNTGELFF,.,TRBD2,TRBJ2-2,TRBV5-1
TGTGCCAGCAGCTTAGGAGGCTCTGGAAACACCATATATTTT,CASSLGGSGNTIYF,.,.,TRBJ1-3,TRBV7-2
TGTGCCAGCAGCACCCCTAGAGATACGCAGTATTTT,CASSTPRDTQYF,.,.,TRBJ2-3,TRBV27
TGTGCCAGCAGCTTAGGAACAGGGGGATCAGGTGGCTACACCTTC,CASSLGTGGSGGYTF,few,TRBD1,TRBJ1-2,TRBV11-2
TGTGCCAGCAGCTTAGCGCAGGGCAGGGGCCCCACAGATACGCAGTATTTT,CASSLAQGRGPTDTQYF,.,.,TRBJ2-3,TRBV7-9
TGTGCCAGCTCAAACGACAGGGGGTATAGCAATCAGCCCCAGCATTTT,CASSNDRGYSNQPQHF,.,TRBD1,TRBJ1-5,TRBV18
TGTGCCAGCAGTTTATCTGGGGAGGGAAGGTTAGAGACCCAGTACTTC,CASSLSGEGRLETQYF,few,TRBD2,TRBJ2-5,TRBV27
TGTGCCAGCAGCTTAATCGGTTCCGGGGAGCTGTTTTTT,CASSLIGSGELFF,.,.,TRBJ2-2,TRBV7-3
TGCGCCAGCAGCTCGGGAGAAGAAGAAAAACTGTTTTTT,CASSSGEEEKLFF,.,.,TRBJ1-4,TRBV4-1